The entry below gives a single TCR beta chain sequence along with its context. An assay was performed, and its level was deep. The repertoire was sequenced with immunoSEQ multiplex PCR; TCRdb's copy has only in-frame clones and lacks some. Counted here are about 530,000 clones, 90% to 96% occurring once; the ten biggest clones make up approximately 0.062%. The sample belongs to a study of shared clonotypes between healthy human individuals. V shed 0 bases and J shed 5 bases, with 8 bases lying between them. CDR1 and CDR2 (germline): SGHDT, YYEEEE. There are 14 residues in the CDR3. Among the donors, all were Caucasian adults who lived in Nashville, Tennessee. CD4+ cells yielded CD45RA+ naive and CD45RA-negative memory subsets.

The chain uses TRBV5-6 and TRBJ2-2; perhaps TRBD2 as D (6 bases). This receptor was taken from a woman under 40 in good health. Source material: naive CD4+ T cells sorted from blood. Subset given: CD45RA+ positively selected. The chain's CDR3 is CASSLVSGTGELFF. The CDR3 DNA is TGTGCCAGCAGCTTGGTAAGCGGGACCGGGGAGCTGTTTTTT. Based on the CDR3 plus reference TRBV5-6 and TRBJ2-2, the full variable domain is DAGVTQSPTHLIKTRGQQVTLRCSPKSGHDTVSWYQQALGQGPQFIFQYYEEEERQRGNFPDRFSGHQFPNYSSELNVNALLLGDSALYLCASSLVSGTGELFFGEGSRLTVL.